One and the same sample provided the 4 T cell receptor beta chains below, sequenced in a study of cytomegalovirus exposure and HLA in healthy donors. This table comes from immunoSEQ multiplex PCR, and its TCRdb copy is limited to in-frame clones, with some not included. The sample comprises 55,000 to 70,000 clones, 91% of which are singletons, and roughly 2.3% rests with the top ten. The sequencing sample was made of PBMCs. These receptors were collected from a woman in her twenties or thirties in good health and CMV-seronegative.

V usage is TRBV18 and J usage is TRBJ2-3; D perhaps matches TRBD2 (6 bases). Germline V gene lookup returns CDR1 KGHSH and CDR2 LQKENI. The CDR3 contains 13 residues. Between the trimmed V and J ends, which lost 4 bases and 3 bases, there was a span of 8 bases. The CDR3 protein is CASSRRGTDTQYF. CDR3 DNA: TGTGCCAGCTCACGGCGGGGTACAGATACGCAGTATTTT. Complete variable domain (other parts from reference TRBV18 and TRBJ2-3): NAGVMQNPRHLVRRRGQEARLRCSPMKGHSHVYWYRQLPEEGLKFMVYLQKENIIDESGMPKERFSAEFPKEGPSILRIQQVVRGDSAAYFCASSRRGTDTQYFGPGTRLTVL.

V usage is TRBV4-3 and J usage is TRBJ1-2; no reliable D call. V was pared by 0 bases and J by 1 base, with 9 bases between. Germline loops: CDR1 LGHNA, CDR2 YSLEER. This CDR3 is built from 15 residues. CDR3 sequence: CASSQDGADNYGYTF. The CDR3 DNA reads TGCGCCAGCAGCCAAGATGGAGCGGATAACTATGGCTACACCTTC.

The CDR3 DNA is TGTGCCAGCAGCCACGGACTCCCACGGAAGTTCTTC. This translates into CASSHGLPRKFF. The chain combines TRBV7-3 with TRBJ2-1; tentatively, D is TRBD2 (5 bases). Trimming cost V 5 bases and J 14 bases, with 16 bases left between them. Germline CDR1 SGHTA, CDR2 FQGTGA. The CDR3 sequence is 12 residues long.

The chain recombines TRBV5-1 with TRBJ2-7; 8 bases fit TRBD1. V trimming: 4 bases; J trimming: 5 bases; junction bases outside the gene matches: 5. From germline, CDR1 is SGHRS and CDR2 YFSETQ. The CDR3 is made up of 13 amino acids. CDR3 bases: TGCGCCAGCAGCACGGGACAGGCTAACGAGCAGTACTTC. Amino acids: CASSTGQANEQYF.